The 18 T cell receptor beta chains presented below share a single source sample, sequenced in a study of T cell responses to AZD1222 COVID-19 vaccine. Profiling relied on immunoSEQ multiplex PCR, and the TCRdb table lists in-frame clones only, not all of them. The sample consists of tens of thousands of clones, roughly 85% of them appearing once. This material consisted of peripheral blood, taken 28 days after the second AZD1222 dose. Receptor source: an adult who received the AZD1222 COVID-19 vaccine.

The genes are TRBV29-1 and TRBJ1-2; TRBD1 agrees at 11 bases. The germline V gene has CDR1 SQVTM and CDR2 ANQGSEA. The CDR3 has 14 residues. V was clipped by 7 bases and J by 2 bases; unmatched bases: 6. The CDR3 reads CSAVGTGGNYGYTF. The CDR3 coding sequence is TGCAGCGCCGTCGGGACAGGGGGGAACTATGGCTACACCTTC.

This rearrangement joins TRBV7-2 to TRBJ1-6, with D perhaps matching TRBD1 (6 bases). This CDR3 is 14 amino acids long. The V gene's germline CDR1 is SGHTA and CDR2 FQGNSA. Trimming pared 3 bases from V and 7 bases from J, leaving 10 bases between. The CDR3 sequence is CASSFGQTNSPLHF. Here the CDR3 DNA reads TGTGCCAGCAGCTTCGGACAGACCAATTCACCCCTCCACTTT.

The rearrangement links TRBV28 to TRBJ2-7; no definite D call. CDR3 length: 14 residues. V lost 5 bases to trimming and J lost 0 bases, with 11 bases between them. In germline, CDR1 is MDHEN, CDR2 SYDVKM. As DNA, the CDR3 is TGTGCCAGCAGTGGACGGTGGAGCTCCTACGAGCAGTACTTC. It translates to CASSGRWSSYEQYF.

The gene calls are TRBV5-6 and TRBJ1-4; 8 bases are a match to TRBD1. Germline CDR1 is SGHDT and CDR2 is YYEEEE. The CDR3 is 13 amino acids. V was pared by 5 bases and J by 5 bases, with 2 bases of the junction left unmatched. The CDR3 sequence is CASRGQENEKLFF. Here the CDR3 DNA reads TGTGCCAGCAGGGGACAGGAAAATGAAAAACTGTTTTTT. Full variable domain (missing parts from reference TRBV5-6 and TRBJ1-4): DAGVTQSPTHLIKTRGQQVTLRCSPKSGHDTVSWYQQALGQGPQFIFQYYEEEERQRGNFPDRFSGHQFPNYSSELNVNALLLGDSALYLCASRGQENEKLFFGSGTQLSVL.

The chain carries TRBV9 and TRBJ1-1; tentatively, D is TRBD1 (5 bases). The germline CDR1 and CDR2 sequences are SGDLS and YYNGEE. The CDR3 is made up of 15 amino acids. V lost 3 bases to trimming and J lost 0 bases, with 12 bases between them. The CDR3 DNA follows: TGTGCCAGCAGCGCTGCCGGGACGTTGAACACTGAAGCTTTCTTT. As protein: CASSAAGTLNTEAFF.

The rearrangement joins TRBV28 to TRBJ2-2; the match to TRBD2 covers 11 bases. The germline gives CDR1 MDHEN, CDR2 SYDVKM. There are 17 residues in the CDR3. Unmatched junction bases numbered 3, after V lost 1 base and J lost 2 bases. This chain's CDR3 is CASSLLLAGANTGELFF. The DNA for the CDR3 is TGTGCCAGCAGTTTATTACTAGCGGGGGCCAACACCGGGGAGCTGTTTTTT.

This clone was seen a handful of times. The gene calls are TRBV4-3 and TRBJ1-2; a possible D gene is TRBD1 (6 bases). V was trimmed by 0 bases and J by 3 bases, leaving 17 bases between them. The CDR3 is made up of 17 amino acids. Germline V CDR1 and CDR2: LGHNA, YSLEER. The CDR3 DNA follows: TGCGCCAGCAGCCAAGATGGAGATTACAGGGCAGACTATGGCTACACCTTC. Translating it yields CASSQDGDYRADYGYTF.

J is TRBJ1-5 and V is TRBV7-9; tentative D call: TRBD1 (5 bases). Germline CDR1 and CDR2: SEHNR and FQNEAQ (reference sequence). Trimming removed 1 base from V and 1 base from J, with 8 bases in between. This CDR3 contains 15 residues. The CDR3 nucleotides read TGTGCCAGCAGCTTAGGGCAGGGAAGCAATCAGCCCCAGCATTTT. Translation gives CASSLGQGSNQPQHF.

The chain joins TRBV27 to TRBJ2-5, with D hard to call. The CDR3 totals 12 residues. Germline CDR1 MNHEY, CDR2 SMNVEV (reference sequence). Deletions cut 6 bases from V and 2 bases from J, with 7 bases between. As DNA, the CDR3 is TGTGCCAGCAGGTCACTACAAGAGACCCAGTACTTC. This encodes CASRSLQETQYF.

The V call is TRBV6-5, the J call TRBJ1-2; D perhaps matches TRBD1 (6 bases). The CDR3 runs to 15 residues. The ends were cut back, 0 bases at V and 4 bases at J, with 12 bases in the middle. The V gene's germline CDR1 is MNHEY and CDR2 SVGAGI. CDR3 nucleotides: TGTGCCAGCAGTTACTCGCGGACAGTTGGCTATGGCTACACCTTC. It yields the protein CASSYSRTVGYGYTF.

The rearrangement links TRBV19 to TRBJ1-2; TRBD1 matches at 9 bases. CDR3 length equals 15 residues. CDR1 is LNHDA, CDR2 SQIVND, per germline (reference sequence). Unmatched junction bases numbered 8, after V lost 5 bases and J lost 4 bases. The CDR3 DNA reads as TGTGCCAGTAGTCTCTGGACAGGGGAGGTCTATGGCTACACCTTC. It codes for CASSLWTGEVYGYTF.

This clone was detected once. This sequence joins TRBV2 and TRBJ2-2, with D possibly matching TRBD2 (5 bases). The V gene's germline CDR1 is SNHLY and CDR2 FYNNEI. V was pared by 2 bases and J by 7 bases, with 8 bases between. The CDR3 sequence is 13 residues long. The CDR3 spells CASSESGYGELFF. CDR3 sequence (DNA): TGTGCCAGCAGTGAATCGGGATACGGGGAGCTGTTTTTT. The whole variable domain, filled in from reference TRBV2 and TRBJ2-2, reads EPEVTQTPSHQVTQMGQEVILRCVPISNHLYFYWYRQILGQKVEFLVSFYNNEISEKSEIFDDQFSVERPDGSNFTLKIRSTKLEDSAMYFCASSESGYGELFFGEGSRLTVL.

The gene calls are TRBV6-5 and TRBJ1-3, with TRBD1 matching 7 bases. The V segment lost 6 bases and the J segment 9 bases; nucleotides outside the gene matches: 8. Germline V gene lookup returns CDR1 MNHEY and CDR2 SVGAGI. CDR3 length equals 13 residues. The CDR3 DNA reads as TGTGCCAGCAGCCTCATCAGGGGGGGCACCATATATTTT. Its translation: CASSLIRGGTIYF.

CDR3 bases: TGCGCCAGCAGCTTCGGGACAGATTCTTCCTACGAGCAGTACTTC. It codes for CASSFGTDSSYEQYF. The chain recombines TRBV5-1 with TRBJ2-7, with 7 bases that match TRBD1. With 2 bases clipped from V and 1 base from J, the junction kept 6 bases outside the gene matches. The germline gives CDR1 SGHRS, CDR2 YFSETQ. The CDR3 is 15 amino acids.

The chain links TRBV30 to TRBJ2-5, with D perhaps TRBD2 (5 bases). V lost 5 bases and J lost 5, with 9 bases in between. The CDR3 is 11 amino acids. Germline V gene data show CDR1 as GTSNPN and CDR2 as SVGIG (reference sequence). The DNA of the CDR3 is TGTGCCTGGGGGCGCGGGGAGACCCAGTACTTC. It codes for CAWGRGETQYF.

In this sample, this clone turned up once. The V call is TRBV7-2, the J call TRBJ1-1, with 8 bases matching TRBD1. The germline gives CDR1 SGHTA, CDR2 FQGNSA. This CDR3 is built from 14 residues. The ends lost 6 bases at V and 7 bases at J; junction bases unmatched: 10. DNA for the CDR3: TGTGCCAGCAGTCGAAATGCAGGGGGCCGTGAAGCTTTCTTT. Translating gives CASSRNAGGREAFF.

In DNA, the CDR3 is TGTGCCAGCAGCTTACGAGACAGGGCATACGAAAAACTGTTTTTT. Translated, it gives CASSLRDRAYEKLFF. The V gene is TRBV5-6, the J gene TRBJ1-4; 7 bases align to TRBD1. Germline V gene data show CDR1 as SGHDT and CDR2 as YYEEEE. This CDR3 comprises 15 residues. V lost 2 bases to trimming and J lost 8 bases; unmatched junction nucleotides: 9.

The V call is TRBV7-2, the J call TRBJ2-7, with 7 positions matching TRBD2. Trimming at V came to 3 bases and at J to 3 bases, leaving 5 bases not matched to a gene. Per germline, CDR1 SGHTA and CDR2 FQGNSA. This CDR3 is built from 14 residues. The CDR3 DNA reads TGTGCCAGCAGCTTCCAGGGAGGGGACTACGAGCAGTACTTC. Translation gives CASSFQGGDYEQYF.